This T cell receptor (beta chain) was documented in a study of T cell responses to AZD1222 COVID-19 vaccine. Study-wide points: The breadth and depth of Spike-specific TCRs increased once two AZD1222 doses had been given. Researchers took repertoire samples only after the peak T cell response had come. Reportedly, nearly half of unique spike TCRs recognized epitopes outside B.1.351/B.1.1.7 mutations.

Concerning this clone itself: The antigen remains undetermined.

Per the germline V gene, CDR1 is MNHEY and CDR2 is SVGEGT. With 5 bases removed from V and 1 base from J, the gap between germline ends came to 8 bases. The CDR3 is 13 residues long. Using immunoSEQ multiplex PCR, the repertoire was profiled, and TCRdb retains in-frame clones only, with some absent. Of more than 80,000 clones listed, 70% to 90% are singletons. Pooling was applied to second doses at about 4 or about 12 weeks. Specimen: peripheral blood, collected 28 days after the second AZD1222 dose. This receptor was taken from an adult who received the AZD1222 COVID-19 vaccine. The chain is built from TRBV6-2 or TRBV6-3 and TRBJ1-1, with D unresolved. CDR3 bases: TGTGCCAGCAGTCGAACATCGAACACTGAAGCTTTCTTT. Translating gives CASSRTSNTEAFF.